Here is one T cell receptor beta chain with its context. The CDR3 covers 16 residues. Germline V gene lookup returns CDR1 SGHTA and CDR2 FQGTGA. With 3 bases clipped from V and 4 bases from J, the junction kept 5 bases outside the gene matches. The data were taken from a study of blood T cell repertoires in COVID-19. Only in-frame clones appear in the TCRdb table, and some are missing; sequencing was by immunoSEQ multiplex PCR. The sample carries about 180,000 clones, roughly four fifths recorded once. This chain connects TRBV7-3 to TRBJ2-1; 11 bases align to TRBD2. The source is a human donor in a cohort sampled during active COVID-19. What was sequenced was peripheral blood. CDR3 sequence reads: CASSLVAGGLYNEQFF. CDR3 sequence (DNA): TGTGCCAGCAGCTTGGTAGCGGGGGGGCTGTACAATGAGCAGTTCTTC.